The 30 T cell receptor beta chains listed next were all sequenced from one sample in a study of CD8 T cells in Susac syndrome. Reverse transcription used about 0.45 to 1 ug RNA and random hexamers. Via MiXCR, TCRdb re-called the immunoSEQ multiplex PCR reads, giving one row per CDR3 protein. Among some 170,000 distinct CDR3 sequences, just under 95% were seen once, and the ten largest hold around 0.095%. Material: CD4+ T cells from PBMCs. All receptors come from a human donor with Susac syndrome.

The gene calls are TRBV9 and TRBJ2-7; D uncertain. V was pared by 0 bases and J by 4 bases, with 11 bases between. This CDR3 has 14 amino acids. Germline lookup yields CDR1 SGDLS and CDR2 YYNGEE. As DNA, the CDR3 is TGTGCCAGCAGCGTAGACCTTGGTACATACGAGCAGTACTTC. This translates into CASSVDLGTYEQYF.

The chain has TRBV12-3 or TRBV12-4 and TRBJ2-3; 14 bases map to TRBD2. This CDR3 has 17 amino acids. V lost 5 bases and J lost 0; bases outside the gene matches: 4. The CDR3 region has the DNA TGTGCCAGCAGTACCCGACTAGCGGGGGGGAGCACAGATACGCAGTATTTT. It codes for CASSTRLAGGSTDTQYF.

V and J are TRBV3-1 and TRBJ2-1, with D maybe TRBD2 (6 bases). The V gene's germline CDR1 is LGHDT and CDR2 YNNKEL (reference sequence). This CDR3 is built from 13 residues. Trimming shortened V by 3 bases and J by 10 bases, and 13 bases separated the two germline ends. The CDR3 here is CASSHDREMEQFF. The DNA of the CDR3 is TGTGCCAGCAGCCACGACCGGGAGATGGAGCAGTTCTTC.

Here the CDR3 reads CASSQGQRLGTEAFF. The CDR3 DNA is TGCGCCAGCAGCCAAGGTCAGCGTCTAGGTACTGAAGCTTTCTTT. The rearrangement links TRBV4-3 to TRBJ1-1, with D uncertain. Trimming pared 1 base from V and 5 bases from J, leaving 14 bases between. The CDR3 covers 15 residues. The germline V gene has CDR1 LGHNA and CDR2 YSLEER.

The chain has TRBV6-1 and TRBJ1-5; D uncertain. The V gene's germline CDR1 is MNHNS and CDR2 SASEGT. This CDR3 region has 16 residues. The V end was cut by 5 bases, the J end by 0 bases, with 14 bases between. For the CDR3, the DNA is TGTGCCAGCAGTCCCCACGGCCAGTATAGCAATCAGCCCCAGCATTTT. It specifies CASSPHGQYSNQPQHF.

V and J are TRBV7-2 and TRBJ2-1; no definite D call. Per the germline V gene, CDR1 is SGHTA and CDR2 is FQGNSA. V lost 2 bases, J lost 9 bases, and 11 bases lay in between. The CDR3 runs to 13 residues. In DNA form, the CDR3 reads TGTGCCAGCAGCTTACCTAGTATAGGTGAGCAGTTCTTC. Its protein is CASSLPSIGEQFF. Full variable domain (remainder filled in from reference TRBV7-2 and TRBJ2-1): GAGVSQSPSNKVTEKGKDVELRCDPISGHTALYWYRQSLGQGLEFLIYFQGNSAPDKSGLPSDRFSAERTGGSVSTLTIQRTQQEDSAVYLCASSLPSIGEQFFGPGTRLTVL.

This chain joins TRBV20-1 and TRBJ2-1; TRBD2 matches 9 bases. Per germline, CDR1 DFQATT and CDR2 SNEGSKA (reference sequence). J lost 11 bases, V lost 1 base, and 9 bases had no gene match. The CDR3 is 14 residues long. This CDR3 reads CSARAGAGGYKQFF. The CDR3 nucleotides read TGCAGTGCTAGAGCTGGGGCGGGGGGGTATAAGCAGTTCTTC.

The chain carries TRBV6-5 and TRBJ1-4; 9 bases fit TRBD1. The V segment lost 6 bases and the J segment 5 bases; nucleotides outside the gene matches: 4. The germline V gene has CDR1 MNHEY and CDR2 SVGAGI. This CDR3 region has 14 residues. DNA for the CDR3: TGTGCCAGCAGGCCGGGACAGGGAAATGAAAAACTGTTTTTT. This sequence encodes CASRPGQGNEKLFF.

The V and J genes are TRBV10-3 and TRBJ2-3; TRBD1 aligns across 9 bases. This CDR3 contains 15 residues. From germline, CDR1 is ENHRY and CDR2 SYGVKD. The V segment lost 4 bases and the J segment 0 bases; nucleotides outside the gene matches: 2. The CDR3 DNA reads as TGTGCCATCAGTGGGGGACAGGGTAGCACAGATACGCAGTATTTT. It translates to CAISGGQGSTDTQYF.

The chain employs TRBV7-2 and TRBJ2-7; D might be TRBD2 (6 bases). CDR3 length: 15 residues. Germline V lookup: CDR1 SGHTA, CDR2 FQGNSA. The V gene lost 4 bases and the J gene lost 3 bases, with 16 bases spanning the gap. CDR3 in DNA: TGTGCCAGCAGCTCCCGTGTTAGCGGCTACTACGAGCAGTACTTC. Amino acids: CASSSRVSGYYEQYF.

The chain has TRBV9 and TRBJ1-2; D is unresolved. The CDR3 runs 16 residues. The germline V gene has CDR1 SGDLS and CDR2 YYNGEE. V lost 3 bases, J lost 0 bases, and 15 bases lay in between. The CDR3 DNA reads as TGTGCCAGCAGCGCCGACCAGGTCGAGGCTAACTATGGCTACACCTTC. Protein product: CASSADQVEANYGYTF.

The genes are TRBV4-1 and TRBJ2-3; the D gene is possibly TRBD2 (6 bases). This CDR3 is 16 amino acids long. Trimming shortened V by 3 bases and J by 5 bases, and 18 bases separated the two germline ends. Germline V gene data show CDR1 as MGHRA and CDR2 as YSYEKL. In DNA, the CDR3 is TGCGCCAGCAGCCACCGTAGCGGAGTCGTGGGAGATACGCAGTATTTT. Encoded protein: CASSHRSGVVGDTQYF.

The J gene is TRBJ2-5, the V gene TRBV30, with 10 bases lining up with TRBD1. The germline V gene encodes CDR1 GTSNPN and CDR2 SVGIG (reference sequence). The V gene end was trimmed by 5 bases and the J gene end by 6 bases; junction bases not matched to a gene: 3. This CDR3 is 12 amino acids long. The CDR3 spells CAWGDRGKTQYF. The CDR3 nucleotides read TGTGCCTGGGGGGACAGGGGAAAGACCCAGTACTTC.

As DNA, the CDR3 is TGTGCCAGCAGTTACCGCCGGGACTTTAGCGGGGAGCTGTTTTTT. Its translation is CASSYRRDFSGELFF. This rearrangement joins TRBV6-2 or TRBV6-3 to TRBJ2-2; a weak D match, TRBD2 (6 bases). Germline CDR1 is MNHEY and CDR2 is SVGEGT. The ends were cut back, 2 bases at V and 7 bases at J, with 14 bases in the middle. CDR3 length: 15 residues.

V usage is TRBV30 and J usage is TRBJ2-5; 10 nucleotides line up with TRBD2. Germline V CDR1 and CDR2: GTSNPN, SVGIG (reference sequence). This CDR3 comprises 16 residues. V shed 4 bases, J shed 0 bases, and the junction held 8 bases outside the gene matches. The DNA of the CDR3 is TGTGCCTGGACGGTTTGGACTAGCGGTAACCAAGAGACCCAGTACTTC. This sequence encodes CAWTVWTSGNQETQYF. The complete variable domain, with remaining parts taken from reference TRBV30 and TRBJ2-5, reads SQTIHQWPATLVQPVGSPLSLECTVEGTSNPNLYWYRQAAGRGLQLLFYSVGIGQISSEVPQNLSASRPQDRQFILSSKKLLLSDSGFYLCAWTVWTSGNQETQYFGPGTRLLVL.

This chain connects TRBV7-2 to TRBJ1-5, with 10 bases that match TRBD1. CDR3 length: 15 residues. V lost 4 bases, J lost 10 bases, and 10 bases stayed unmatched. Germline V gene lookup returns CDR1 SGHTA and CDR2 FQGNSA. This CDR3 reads CASSSSTGTGEPQHF. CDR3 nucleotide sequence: TGTGCCAGCAGCTCTTCTACCGGGACAGGGGAACCCCAGCATTTT.

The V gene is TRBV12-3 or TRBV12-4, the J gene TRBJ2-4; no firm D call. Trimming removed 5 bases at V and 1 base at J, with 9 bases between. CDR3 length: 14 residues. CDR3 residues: CASSTVRAKNIQYF. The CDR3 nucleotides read TGTGCCAGCAGTACAGTAAGGGCCAAAAACATTCAGTACTTC.

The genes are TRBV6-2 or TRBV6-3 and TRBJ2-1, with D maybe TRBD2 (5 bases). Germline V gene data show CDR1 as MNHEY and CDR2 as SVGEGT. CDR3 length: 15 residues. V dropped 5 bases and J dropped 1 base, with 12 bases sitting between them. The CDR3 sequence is CASSDYMGSYNEQFF. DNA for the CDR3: TGTGCCAGCAGTGACTACATGGGGTCCTACAATGAGCAGTTCTTC.

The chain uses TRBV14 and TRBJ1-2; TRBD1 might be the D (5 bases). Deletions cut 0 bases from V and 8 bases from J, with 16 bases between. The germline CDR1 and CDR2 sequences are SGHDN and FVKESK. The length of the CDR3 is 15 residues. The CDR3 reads CASSQERGQLRGYTF. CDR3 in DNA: TGTGCCAGCAGCCAAGAGAGGGGCCAGCTTCGAGGCTACACCTTC.

CDR3 sequence reads: CASSQDPSYETQYF. DNA for the CDR3: TGTGCCAGCAGCCAAGATCCGAGTTATGAGACCCAGTACTTC. The chain recombines TRBV4-2 with TRBJ2-5; D remains ambiguous. Germline V CDR1 and CDR2: LGHNA, YNFKEQ. The V and J ends lost 0 bases and 5 bases respectively, with 10 bases between them. The CDR3 length is 14 residues.

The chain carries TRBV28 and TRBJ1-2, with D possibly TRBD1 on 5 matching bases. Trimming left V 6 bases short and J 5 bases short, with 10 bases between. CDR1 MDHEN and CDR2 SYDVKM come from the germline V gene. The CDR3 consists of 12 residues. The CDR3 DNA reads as TGTGCCAGCAGGACAGCCGGGTATGGCTACACCTTC. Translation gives CASRTAGYGYTF.

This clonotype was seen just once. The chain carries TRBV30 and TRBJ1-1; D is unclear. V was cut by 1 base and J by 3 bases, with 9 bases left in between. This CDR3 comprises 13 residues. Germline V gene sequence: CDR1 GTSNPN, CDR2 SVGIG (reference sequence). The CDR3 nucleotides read TGTGCCTGGAGTGGAGGCTTTTACACTGAAGCTTTCTTT. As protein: CAWSGGFYTEAFF.

CDR3 sequence reads: CASSVKRESDEQFF. CDR3 coding DNA: TGTGCCAGCAGTGTAAAGCGGGAGTCCGATGAGCAGTTCTTC. V usage is TRBV2 and J usage is TRBJ2-1, with 8 bases aligning to TRBD2. Looked up from germline, CDR1 is SNHLY and CDR2 is FYNNEI. The CDR3 contains 14 residues. V lost 4 bases and J lost 8; bases outside the gene matches: 7.

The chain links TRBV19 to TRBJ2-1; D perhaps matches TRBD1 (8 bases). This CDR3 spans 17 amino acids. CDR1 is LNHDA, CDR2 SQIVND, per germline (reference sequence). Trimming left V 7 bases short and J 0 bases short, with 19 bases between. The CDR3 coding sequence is TGTGCCAGTACCTTGGGAGGGGGACAGGCCTCCTACAATGAGCAGTTCTTC. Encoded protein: CASTLGGGQASYNEQFF.

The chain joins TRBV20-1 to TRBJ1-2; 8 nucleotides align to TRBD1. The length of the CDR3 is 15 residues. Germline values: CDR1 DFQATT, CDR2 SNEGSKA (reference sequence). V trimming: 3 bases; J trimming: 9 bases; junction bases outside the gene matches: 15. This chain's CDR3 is CSARARDRLFRSYTF. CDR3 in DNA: TGCAGTGCTAGGGCCCGGGACAGGCTGTTTCGGAGCTACACCTTC.

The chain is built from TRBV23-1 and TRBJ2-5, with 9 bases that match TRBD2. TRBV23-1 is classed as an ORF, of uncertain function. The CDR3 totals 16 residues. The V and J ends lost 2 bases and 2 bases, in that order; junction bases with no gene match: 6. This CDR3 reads CASSQGSGGKQETQYF. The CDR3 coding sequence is TGCGCCAGCAGTCAAGGTAGCGGGGGTAAACAAGAGACCCAGTACTTC.

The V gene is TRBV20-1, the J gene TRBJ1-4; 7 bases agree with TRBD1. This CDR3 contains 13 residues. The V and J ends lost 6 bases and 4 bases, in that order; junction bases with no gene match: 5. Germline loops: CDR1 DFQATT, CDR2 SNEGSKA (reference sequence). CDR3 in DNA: TGCAGTGCCACCAGGGGGAGTAATGAAAAACTGTTTTTT. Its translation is CSATRGSNEKLFF.

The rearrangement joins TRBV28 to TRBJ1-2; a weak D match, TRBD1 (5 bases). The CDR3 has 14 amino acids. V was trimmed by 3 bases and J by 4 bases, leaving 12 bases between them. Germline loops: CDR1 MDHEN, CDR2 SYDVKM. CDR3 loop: CASSFQGKGYGYTF. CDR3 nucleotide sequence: TGTGCCAGCAGTTTCCAGGGAAAGGGCTATGGCTACACCTTC.

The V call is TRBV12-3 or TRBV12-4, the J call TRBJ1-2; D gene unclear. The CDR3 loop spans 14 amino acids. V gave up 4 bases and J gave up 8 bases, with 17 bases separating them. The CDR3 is CASSSPWGEGGYTF. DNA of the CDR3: TGTGCCAGCAGTTCCCCCTGGGGAGAAGGCGGCTACACCTTC.

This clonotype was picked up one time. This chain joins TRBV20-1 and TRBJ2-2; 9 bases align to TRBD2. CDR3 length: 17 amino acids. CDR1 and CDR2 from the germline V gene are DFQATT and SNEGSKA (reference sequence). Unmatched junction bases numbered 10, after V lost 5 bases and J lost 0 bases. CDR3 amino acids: CSARSGGRTSNTGELFF. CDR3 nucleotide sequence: TGCAGTGCTCGAAGCGGGGGGCGGACTTCGAACACCGGGGAGCTGTTTTTT.